This entry lists 16 T cell receptor beta chains sequenced from one sample in a study of control samples from healthy donors and cancer patients. Assay: immunoSEQ multiplex PCR; the TCRdb copy retains only in-frame clones and omits some. The profile shows about 39,000 clones, about 83% of them singletons. The sample taken for sequencing was PBMCs. Source of these receptors: a woman aged 60-75 years with lung cancer.

This chain connects TRBV6-5 to TRBJ1-6, with unresolved D. Deletions cut 0 bases from V and 8 bases from J, with 5 bases between. CDR1 is MNHEY, CDR2 SVGAGI, per germline. CDR3 length: 13 residues. CDR3 DNA sequence: TGTGCCAGCAGTTACTCGAGAGATTCACCCCTCCACTTT. It encodes CASSYSRDSPLHF.

The rearrangement links TRBV19 to TRBJ1-3; D gene ambiguous. V was pared by 6 bases and J by 0 bases, with 9 bases between. This CDR3 is built from 14 residues. Per the germline V gene, CDR1 is LNHDA and CDR2 is SQIVND (reference sequence). The CDR3 loop reads CASSTTSSGNTIYF. The CDR3 bases are TGTGCCAGTAGCACAACTAGCTCTGGAAACACCATATATTTT.

J is TRBJ2-5 and V is TRBV7-9, with TRBD2 as a possible D gene (6 bases). The V end lost 5 bases, the J end lost 2 bases, and 18 bases lay between the germline ends. The CDR3 covers 16 residues. CDR1 SEHNR and CDR2 FQNEAQ come from the germline V gene (reference sequence). CDR3 DNA: TGTGCCAGCAGCAACCCGTGGGGGGACGCACAAGAGACCCAGTACTTC. Translated: CASSNPWGDAQETQYF.

The chain links TRBV6-1 to TRBJ2-7, with 7 bases identical to TRBD1. The CDR3 contains 16 residues. Germline trimming cut 4 bases from V and 3 bases from J; bases unmatched to any gene: 12. Germline loops: CDR1 MNHNS, CDR2 SASEGT. CDR3 sequence reads: CASSAIRDRRRYEQYF. The CDR3 bases are TGTGCCAGCAGTGCTATCCGGGACAGACGACGCTACGAGCAGTACTTC.

The V and J genes are TRBV4-2 and TRBJ1-2; D remains ambiguous. Germline CDR1 is LGHNA and CDR2 is YNFKEQ. V lost 1 base to trimming and J lost 2 bases, with 11 bases between them. The CDR3 is made up of 15 amino acids. CDR3 in amino acids: CASSQGTLSNYGYTF. For the CDR3, the DNA is TGTGCCAGCAGCCAAGGCACACTATCGAACTATGGCTACACCTTC.

The chain has TRBV18 and TRBJ2-5; the match to TRBD1 covers 7 bases. The germline CDR1 and CDR2 sequences are KGHSH and LQKENI. The V gene end was trimmed by 9 bases and the J gene end by 5 bases; junction bases not matched to a gene: 6. CDR3 length equals 12 residues. In nucleotides, the CDR3 is TGTGCCAGTTCTACAGGGGTTGAGACCCAGTACTTC. Protein product: CASSTGVETQYF. Complete variable domain (other parts from reference TRBV18 and TRBJ2-5): NAGVMQNPRHLVRRRGQEARLRCSPMKGHSHVYWYRQLPEEGLKFMVYLQKENIIDESGMPKERFSAEFPKEGPSILRIQQVVRGDSAAYFCASSTGVETQYFGPGTRLLVL.

The V call is TRBV7-2, the J call TRBJ1-4; D ambiguous. The CDR3 is made up of 14 amino acids. V was pared by 3 bases and J by 8 bases, with 13 bases between. From germline, CDR1 is SGHTA and CDR2 FQGNSA. The CDR3 here is CASSFRTEGEKLFF. The DNA for the CDR3 is TGTGCCAGCAGCTTCCGAACAGAAGGCGAAAAACTGTTTTTT.

This clone was detected only once. CDR3 amino acids: CASSQGRTGGETQYF. For the CDR3, the DNA is TGTGCCAGCAGCCAAGGAAGGACAGGGGGGGAGACCCAGTACTTC. The chain has TRBV3-1 (or the pseudogene TRBV3-2) and TRBJ2-5, with 10 bases aligning to TRBD1. The germline V gene has CDR1 LGHDT and CDR2 YNNKEL (reference sequence). The length of the CDR3 is 15 residues. J lost 5 bases, V lost 1 base, and 4 bases had no gene match.

The chain employs TRBV10-3 and TRBJ1-4, with 8 nucleotides matching TRBD1. Germline CDR1 reads ENHRY; CDR2 reads SYGVKD. The CDR3 contains 14 residues. The J segment lost 8 bases and the V segment lost 2 bases, leaving 4 bases of the junction unmatched. The CDR3 sequence is CAISEDRGLEKLFF. The CDR3 DNA follows: TGTGCCATCAGTGAGGACAGGGGTCTAGAAAAACTGTTTTTT.

This chain links TRBV7-3 with TRBJ2-2; no clear D. Germline V gene lookup returns CDR1 SGHTA and CDR2 FQGTGA. Trimming left V 2 bases short and J 7 bases short, with 23 bases between. CDR3 length equals 18 residues. In DNA, the CDR3 is TGTGCCAGCAGCTTATCGCCAAGTCGGTTTGAATTGGGCGGGGAGCTGTTTTTT. Amino acid sequence: CASSLSPSRFELGGELFF.

As for this clone: Other DNA sequences from this sample encode an identical CDR3 as well. The chain employs TRBV9 and TRBJ2-2, with TRBD1 as a possible D gene (5 bases). V was pared by 3 bases and J by 4 bases, with 7 bases between. This CDR3 contains 13 residues. CDR1 is SGDLS and CDR2 is YYNGEE in the germline V gene. In nucleotides, the CDR3 is TGTGCCAGCAGCGCCCAGGGCACCGGGGAGCTGTTTTTT. Translated: CASSAQGTGELFF.

The chain uses TRBV28 and TRBJ1-2; D uncertain. Germline lookup yields CDR1 MDHEN and CDR2 SYDVKM. V dropped 6 bases and J dropped 4 bases, with 12 bases sitting between them. CDR3 length: 13 residues. CDR3 nucleotides: TGTGCCAGCAGCCCTGGACTTATCTATGGCTACACCTTC. As protein: CASSPGLIYGYTF.

As to this clone: The junction and the germline gene differ at one end; a read error may be behind it. V and J are TRBV6-5 and TRBJ2-3, with 9 bases that match TRBD2. The CDR3 consists of 14 residues. CDR1 is MNHEY and CDR2 is SVGAGI in the germline V gene. DNA of the CDR3: TGTGCCAGCAGAGCGCGGGGGGGCACAGATATGCAGTATTTT. It encodes CASRARGGTDMQYF.

This clone was seen only a few times. The chain employs TRBV19 and TRBJ1-5, with a possible D match to TRBD1 (5 bases). V was trimmed by 7 bases and J by 3 bases, leaving 19 bases between them. This CDR3 has 16 amino acids. CDR1 is LNHDA, CDR2 SQIVND, per germline (reference sequence). CDR3 in amino acids: CASTAGLREANQPQHF. The DNA for the CDR3 is TGTGCCAGTACGGCAGGGTTGCGCGAGGCCAATCAGCCCCAGCATTTT.

This sequence joins TRBV28 and TRBJ2-1; no clear D. V lost 6 bases and J 2 bases, leaving 14 bases between the germline ends. There are 15 residues in the CDR3. Germline CDR1 MDHEN, CDR2 SYDVKM. For the CDR3, the DNA is TGTGCCAGCAGCTCGGCCTCGAGAACCTACAATGAGCAGTTCTTC. Translation: CASSSASRTYNEQFF.

CDR3 DNA: TGTGCCAGCAGCTTCGAAGGGGATGAGCAGTTCTTC. This translates into CASSFEGDEQFF. The chain carries TRBV5-4 and TRBJ2-1; D possibly corresponds to TRBD1 (5 bases). Germline V gives CDR1 SGHNT, CDR2 YYREEE (reference sequence). The CDR3 is 12 residues long. The V end was cut by 2 bases, the J end by 8 bases, with 8 bases between. The complete variable domain, with remaining parts taken from reference TRBV5-4 and TRBJ2-1, reads ETGVTQSPTHLIKTRGQQVTLRCSSQSGHNTVSWYQQALGQGPQFIFQYYREEENGRGNFPPRFSGLQFPNYSSELNVNALELDDSALYLCASSFEGDEQFFGPGTRLTVL.